The sequence of this T cell receptor (beta chain) was determined in a study of T cell responses to AZD1222 COVID-19 vaccine. Study details: Doses given second, at about 4 or about 12 weeks, were pooled.

This CDR3 has 12 residues. Deletions cut 7 bases from V and 8 bases from J, with 14 bases between. Germline loops: CDR1 SNHLY, CDR2 FYNNEI. Sequencing used immunoSEQ multiplex PCR; TCRdb keeps in-frame clones, though not all of them. The repertoire includes 110,000 to 150,000 clones, over 90% of them detected once, and 4.5% to 5.5% sits in the top ten. This chain uses TRBV2 with TRBJ1-2, with TRBD1 as a possible D gene (5 bases). The TCR originated in an adult in good health. The sample consisted of peripheral blood, taken on day 0 of AZD1222 vaccination. The CDR3 DNA sequence: TGTGCCAGCATTGTGCAGAGGGGCGGCTACACCTTC. This gives the protein CASIVQRGGYTF.